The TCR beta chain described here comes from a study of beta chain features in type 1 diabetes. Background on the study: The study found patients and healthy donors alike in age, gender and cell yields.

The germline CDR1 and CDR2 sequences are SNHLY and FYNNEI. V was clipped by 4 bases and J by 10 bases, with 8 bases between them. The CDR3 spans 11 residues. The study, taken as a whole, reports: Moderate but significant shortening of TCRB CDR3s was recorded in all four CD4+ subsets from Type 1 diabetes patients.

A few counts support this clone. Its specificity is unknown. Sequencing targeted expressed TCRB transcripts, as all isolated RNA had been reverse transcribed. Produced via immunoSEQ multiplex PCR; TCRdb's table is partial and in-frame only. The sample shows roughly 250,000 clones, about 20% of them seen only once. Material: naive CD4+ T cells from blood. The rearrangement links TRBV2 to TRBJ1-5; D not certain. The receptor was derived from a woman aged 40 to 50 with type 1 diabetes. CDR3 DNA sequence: TGTGCCAGCAGTGTGGAGGGACCCCAGCATTTT. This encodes CASSVEGPQHF.